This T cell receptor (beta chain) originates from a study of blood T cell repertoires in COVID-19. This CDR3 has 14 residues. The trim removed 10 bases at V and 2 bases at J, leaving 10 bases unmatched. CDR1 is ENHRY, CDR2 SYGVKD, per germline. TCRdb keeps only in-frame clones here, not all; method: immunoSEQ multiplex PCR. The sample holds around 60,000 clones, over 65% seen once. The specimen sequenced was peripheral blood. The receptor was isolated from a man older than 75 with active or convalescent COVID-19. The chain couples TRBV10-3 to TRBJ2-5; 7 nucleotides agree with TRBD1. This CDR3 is CATKGGRNQETQYF. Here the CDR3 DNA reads TGTGCCACCAAAGGGGGCAGGAATCAAGAGACCCAGTACTTC.